This section outlines one T cell receptor beta chain sequence together with its context. There is no known antigen for this receptor. Base-call qualities are not available, and no considerably larger clone is one nucleotide away. Peripheral blood CD8+ and CD4+ T cells from healthy donors, Susac syndrome patients and multiple sclerosis patients were profiled by high-throughput TCR beta sequencing. The multiple sclerosis controls were treatment-naive patients who had stable or active relapsing-remitting disease and met the revised McDonald criteria. Bulk CD8+ and CD4+ T cells were purified by magnetic negative isolation, whereas CD8+ TEMRA cells were enriched by FACS. Blood was drawn into EDTA tubes, processed within 24 hours, and PBMCs were isolated by density gradient centrifugation. PBMCs intended for TCR sequencing were frozen in liquid nitrogen and were later thawed in a 37 degrees C water bath. The sorted or isolated CD4+, CD8+ and CD8+ TEMRA cells reached a purity of at least 90%.

The germline V gene encodes CDR1 SGHRS and CDR2 YFSETQ. The CDR3 numbers 11 residues from cysteine through phenylalanine. The kept DNA is CDR3 alone, 33 bases in frame from the first base. V loses 0 bases of germline sequence and J loses 3 bases, and the interval between the two ends is 1 base. RNA was extracted with the RNeasy kit and roughly 0.45 to 1 ug was reverse transcribed using random hexamers. TCR beta CDR3 regions were amplified with the immunoSEQ multiplex PCR assay covering 54 Vbeta and 13 Jbeta segments. PCR amplification bias was corrected by using a synthetic template baseline for primer optimization and computational correction. Regarding the original processing steps: Only productive sequences were kept, with reads annotated to V, D and J genes according to IMGT and analyzed in immunoSEQ Analyzer. Clonality was calculated as one minus the Shannon entropy normalized by log2 of the number of productive unique sequences. For each patient and control, public and private clones were evaluated among the 100 most prevalent clones. Clones were defined as Susac-specific if absent from the healthy and MS cohorts, from around 1,000 published viral clones and from other ImmuneACCESS disease sequences. TCRdb reprocessing: public reads trimmed at Q25 with fastp, clones called with MiXCR, in-frame beta chains kept. Each entry is one CDR3 protein sequence, shown with its most common DNA and genes. TCRdb, rather than the study authors, made the V and J calls. The sample table holds fewer than 150,000 distinct CDR3 sequences, of which 90% to 95% were seen once. 0.093% of the sample lies in the top ten.

This record belongs to a study of CD8 T cells in Susac syndrome (dated by TCRdb to about 2019). Describing the broader study: The study used repertoire sequencing to test whether antigen drove CD8+ T cell activation and differentiation in Susac syndrome.

Broad study findings and their caveats: The number of individuals in the TCR sequencing and HLA analysis was recognized as being relatively small.

Source material: CD4+ T cells from PBMCs. The chain uses TRBV5-1 and TRBJ2-7; a confident D gene designation cannot be given. The receptor was derived from a human donor with multiple sclerosis. The DNA is as follows: TGCGCCAGCAGCTTGGACTACGAGCAGTACTTC. The encoded protein is CASSLDYEQYF.